These 19 T cell receptor beta chains were all obtained from the same sample, sequenced in a study of esophageal squamous cell carcinoma tumors. Amplification combined a P20EA primer and a TCR alpha or TCR beta constant-region primer, then a nested second PCR used CA2 or CB2. Unbiased adaptor ligation RT-PCR amplified the TCR genes, and a polyT18-containing BSL-18E primer primed reverse transcription. TCRdb re-called the 5' RACE reads through MiXCR, storing one row per CDR3 protein. The sample records over 5,000 distinct CDR3 sequences, 20% to 25% being singletons. The sequencing sample was made of tumor tissue. The receptors derive from a man aged 45-85 years with esophageal squamous cell carcinoma.

This clonotype rates as medium-sized. J is TRBJ2-5 and V is TRBV7-9; the D is unclear. Trimming removed 3 bases at V and 0 bases at J, with 8 bases between. The germline gives CDR1 SEHNR, CDR2 FQNEAQ (reference sequence). CDR3 length: 14 residues. Written as DNA, the CDR3 is TGTGCCAGCAGCTTCCAGAGGCACCAAGAGACCCAGTACTTC. This translates into CASSFQRHQETQYF.

This clonotype was recorded at least ten times. The chain recombines TRBV10-3 with TRBJ2-2; 9 positions match TRBD2. The CDR3 totals 15 residues. The junction had 2 bases not matched to a gene; V was cut back by 5 bases and J by 1 base. Germline V gene data show CDR1 as ENHRY and CDR2 as SYGVKD. The CDR3 DNA reads TGTGCCATCAGTAAGACTAGCGGGAACACCGGGGAGCTGTTTTTT. Its translation is CAISKTSGNTGELFF.

By its share, this clonotype is medium-sized. V and J are TRBV7-9 and TRBJ2-5; no firm D call. This CDR3 has 14 residues. Trimming took off 6 bases at V and 5 bases at J, with 16 bases between the two ends. Germline values: CDR1 SEHNR, CDR2 FQNEAQ (reference sequence). CDR3 in DNA: TGTGCCAGCAGGCTCATCGGGCCTATGGAGACCCAGTACTTC. Protein product: CASRLIGPMETQYF.

This clonotype ranks as medium-sized. The chain links TRBV20-1 to TRBJ1-5; no definite D call. Germline assignment: CDR1 DFQATT and CDR2 SNEGSKA (reference sequence). V was clipped by 6 bases and J by 6 bases, with 12 bases between them. The CDR3 covers 12 residues. CDR3 residues: CSARPLGQPQHF. CDR3 bases: TGCAGTGCCCGGCCCTTGGGTCAGCCCCAGCATTTT.

The chain joins TRBV7-2 to TRBJ1-1; D call uncertain. V lost 5 bases, J lost 6 bases, and 10 bases lay in between. The CDR3 loop spans 12 amino acids. Germline CDR1 SGHTA, CDR2 FQGNSA. DNA of the CDR3: TGTGCCAGCAGCCCAAGGCTATCTGAAGCTTTCTTT. Encoded protein: CASSPRLSEAFF.

This clonotype was seen a few times. The chain uses TRBV12-3 or TRBV12-4 and TRBJ2-2, with 7 bases matching TRBD1. CDR3 size: 12 residues. Trimming cost V 5 bases and J 13 bases; bases outside gene matches: 7. This CDR3 reads CASSLQGELLFF. The CDR3 DNA is TGTGCCAGCAGTCTCCAGGGGGAGTTGCTGTTTTTT.

The chain uses TRBV30 and TRBJ2-3; D possibly corresponds to TRBD1 (6 bases). In germline, CDR1 is GTSNPN, CDR2 SVGIG (reference sequence). V was trimmed by 4 bases and J by 4 bases, leaving 12 bases between them. CDR3 size: 13 residues. CDR3 sequence: CAWTQQGSDTQYF. CDR3 DNA: TGTGCCTGGACACAACAGGGCTCAGATACGCAGTATTTT.

The chain joins TRBV4-1 to TRBJ1-3; the match to TRBD1 covers 11 bases. V was pared by 3 bases and J by 2 bases, with 0 bases of the junction left unmatched. The CDR3 is 15 residues long. Germline CDR1 and CDR2: MGHRA and YSYEKL. The CDR3 reads CASSQGQGAGNTIYF. CDR3 nucleotides: TGCGCCAGCAGCCAGGGACAGGGGGCTGGAAACACCATATATTTT.

With respect to this clonotype: The germline gene is not matched at one end of the junction; a read error may be the cause. The chain couples TRBV7-3 to TRBJ1-3, with D unresolved. The CDR3 is 13 residues long. The germline gives CDR1 SGHTA, CDR2 FQGTGA. The CDR3 region has the DNA TGTGCCAGCAGCTTAGGCAGTGGAAACACCAGATATTTT. As protein: CASSLGSGNTRYF.

By share of the sample, this clonotype is medium-sized. The genes are TRBV9 and TRBJ2-7, with no clear D. CDR1 is SGDLS and CDR2 is YYNGEE in the germline V gene. This CDR3 contains 13 residues. Trimming shortened V by 0 bases and J by 6 bases, and 10 bases separated the two germline ends. The CDR3: CASSVAALSEQYF. The CDR3 coding sequence is TGTGCCAGCAGCGTAGCCGCCCTCTCCGAGCAGTACTTC. Variable domain in full (rest from reference TRBV9 and TRBJ2-7): DSGVTQTPKHLITATGQRVTLRCSPRSGDLSVYWYQQSLDQGLQFLIQYYNGEERAKGNILERFSAQQFPDLHSELNLSSLELGDSALYFCASSVAALSEQYFGPGTRLTVT.

This clonotype is judged medium-sized. CDR3 in DNA: TGTGCCAGCAGCGTAGGCGGCCTTTGGGGCGGCTACACCTTC. It specifies CASSVGGLWGGYTF. J is TRBJ1-2 and V is TRBV9; possible D gene TRBD1, 5 bases. Germline CDR1 is SGDLS and CDR2 is YYNGEE. This CDR3 spans 14 amino acids. Trimming removed 0 bases at V and 8 bases at J, with 14 bases between. Looking up the rest from reference TRBV9 and TRBJ1-2 gives the full variable domain: DSGVTQTPKHLITATGQRVTLRCSPRSGDLSVYWYQQSLDQGLQFLIQYYNGEERAKGNILERFSAQQFPDLHSELNLSSLELGDSALYFCASSVGGLWGGYTFGSGTRLTVV.

Points on this clonotype: A junction boundary mismatches the germline segment, possibly from a read error. This chain connects TRBV30 to TRBJ1-2, with 10 bases aligning to TRBD1. Germline values: CDR1 GTSNPN, CDR2 SVGIG (reference sequence). The CDR3 loop spans 13 amino acids. The CDR3 DNA reads as TGTGCCTGGAGTCCGGGACAGGGGACTGGCGACACCTTC. This sequence encodes CAWSPGQGTGDTF.

The table lists this clonotype with many counts. The V call is TRBV27, the J call TRBJ2-3; 8 positions match TRBD1. J lost 11 bases, V lost 5 bases, and 15 bases had no gene match. This CDR3 has 15 residues. The germline gives CDR1 MNHEY, CDR2 SMNVEV (reference sequence). As DNA, the CDR3 is TGTGCCAGCAGTCCCGGGACAGGTTCACTCCGTCTGCAGTATTTT. The encoded protein is CASSPGTGSLRLQYF.

The CDR3 bases are TGCAGCGCGACAGGGGCGAACTCCTACGAGCAGTACTTC. Its translation: CSATGANSYEQYF. This chain joins TRBV29-1 and TRBJ2-7; 8 nucleotides match TRBD1. Trimming removed 7 bases from V and 0 bases from J; junction bases left unmatched: 5. Germline V lookup: CDR1 SQVTM, CDR2 ANQGSEA. This CDR3 comprises 13 residues.

As to this clonotype: This may arise from a read error, as a much more abundant clone is one base away. This chain connects TRBV6-5 to TRBJ2-1; TRBD1 aligns across 9 bases. The V gene's germline CDR1 is MNHEY and CDR2 SVGAGI. CDR3 length equals 12 residues. Written as DNA, the CDR3 is TGTACCAGCAGGAGAGGACAGGGGAAGCAGTTCTTC. It is translated as CTSRRGQGKQFF.

Only a few counts were recorded for this clonotype. This chain links TRBV10-3 with TRBJ2-1; 10 bases fit TRBD2. Germline loops: CDR1 ENHRY, CDR2 SYGVKD. The V and J ends lost 6 bases and 5 bases, in that order; junction bases with no gene match: 7. The CDR3 has 15 amino acids. CDR3: CAIRSGTSVNNEQFF. For the CDR3, the DNA is TGTGCCATCAGGTCCGGGACTAGCGTAAACAATGAGCAGTTCTTC.

This clonotype qualifies as medium-sized. The V gene is TRBV30, the J gene TRBJ2-6; no clear D. CDR3 length: 14 residues. Per the germline V gene, CDR1 is GTSNPN and CDR2 is SVGIG (reference sequence). V lost 2 bases to trimming and J lost 0 bases, with 5 bases between them. The CDR3 DNA reads as TGTGCCTGGAGTTTGATCTCTGGGGCCAACGTCCTGACTTTC. Amino acid sequence: CAWSLISGANVLTF.

Sample share makes this clonotype medium-sized. The CDR3 region is CASSPGWGLASSEQFF. The CDR3 DNA follows: TGTGCCAGCAGCCCAGGGTGGGGACTAGCTTCTAGTGAGCAGTTCTTC. The chain links TRBV7-9 to TRBJ2-1, with 9 nucleotides matching TRBD2. V dropped 5 bases and J dropped 9; count of bases not matched to a gene: 14. The CDR3 is 16 amino acids. Germline V gene data show CDR1 as SEHNR and CDR2 as FQNEAQ (reference sequence).

In this sample, this clonotype turned up a few times. The chain couples TRBV11-1 to TRBJ2-1, with a possible D match to TRBD2 (5 bases). V was pared by 1 base and J by 5 bases, with 12 bases between. In germline, CDR1 is SGHAT, CDR2 FQDESV (reference sequence). The CDR3 has 15 amino acids. The CDR3 is CASSLVGGSNNEQFF. CDR3 nucleotides: TGTGCCAGCAGCTTAGTTGGCGGGTCTAACAATGAGCAGTTCTTC.